Below, 28 T cell receptor beta chains from the same sample are listed, as sequenced in a study of cytomegalovirus exposure and HLA in healthy donors. 60 Vbeta and 13 Jbeta primers were used in PCR. Sequencing was performed with immunoSEQ multiplex PCR; in TCRdb, only in-frame clones are kept and a portion is missing. The table lists 100,000 to 150,000 clones, 84% of them singletons. Sequenced input: PBMCs. Source of these receptors: a man aged 50 or older in good health and CMV-seronegative.

Here the CDR3 DNA reads TGTGCCAGCAGTGTCAGTGGGTCGGGGACTGAAGCTTTCTTT. It translates to CASSVSGSGTEAFF. This chain links TRBV6-4 with TRBJ1-1, with unresolved D. CDR1 is MRHNA and CDR2 is SNTAGT in the germline V gene. This CDR3 region has 14 residues. The V gene lost 4 bases and the J gene lost 5 bases, with 14 bases spanning the gap.

This clone was seen a few times. This chain links TRBV6-5 with TRBJ1-4; 7 nucleotides align to TRBD1. V was clipped by 6 bases and J by 9 bases; unmatched bases: 4. The CDR3 extends over 12 amino acids. The germline gives CDR1 MNHEY, CDR2 SVGAGI. This CDR3 reads CASRGQQQKLFF. The CDR3 DNA reads as TGTGCCAGCAGGGGACAGCAGCAAAAACTGTTTTTT.

This chain joins TRBV5-1 and TRBJ2-5, with 11 nucleotides matching TRBD2. The germline V gene has CDR1 SGHRS and CDR2 YFSETQ. The CDR3 runs to 18 residues. With V trimmed by 4 bases and J by 0 bases, 11 bases remained unmatched. CDR3: CASSQRGSGGAYQETQYF. In nucleotides, the CDR3 is TGCGCCAGCAGCCAGAGGGGTAGCGGGGGGGCTTACCAAGAGACCCAGTACTTC.

CDR3 residues: CASSSLGQTKTQYF. CDR3 DNA sequence: TGTGCCAGCAGTTCCTTGGGACAGACAAAGACCCAGTACTTC. The chain recombines TRBV2 with TRBJ2-5; 7 nucleotides agree with TRBD1. The CDR3 has 14 amino acids. Germline values: CDR1 SNHLY, CDR2 FYNNEI. V gave up 5 bases and J gave up 6 bases; unmatched junction bases: 9.

This chain joins TRBV5-6 and TRBJ2-4, with 7 nucleotides matching TRBD2. Looked up from germline, CDR1 is SGHDT and CDR2 is YYEEEE. J lost 9 bases, V lost 3 bases, and 21 bases had no gene match. CDR3 length: 18 residues. CDR3 nucleotides: TGTGCCAGCAGCTCCCGCGCCGGCGTTGGGGGGGGGTTAGGCATTCAGTACTTC. Amino acids: CASSSRAGVGGGLGIQYF.

The J gene is TRBJ1-1, the V gene TRBV19; no clear D. V was cut by 3 bases and J by 2 bases, with 10 bases left in between. CDR3 length: 14 residues. CDR1 and CDR2 (germline): LNHDA, SQIVND (reference sequence). CDR3 nucleotides: TGTGCCAGTAGTATCCCCCTGCGTAACACTGAAGCTTTCTTT. Protein: CASSIPLRNTEAFF.

The chain is built from TRBV4-2 and TRBJ1-2; 8 bases map to TRBD1. J gave up 2 bases and V 1 base, and 0 bases lay outside the gene matches. The CDR3 has 14 amino acids. Per the germline V gene, CDR1 is LGHNA and CDR2 is YNFKEQ. Written as DNA, the CDR3 is TGTGCCAGCAGCCAAGGGACAGGGAACTATGGCTACACCTTC. Protein: CASSQGTGNYGYTF.

The chain recombines TRBV10-2 with TRBJ1-1, with D unresolved. Germline CDR1 and CDR2: WSHSY and SAAADI. The length of the CDR3 is 13 residues. Trimming removed 6 bases at V and 0 bases at J, with 8 bases between. The CDR3 reads CASSFTMNTEAFF. DNA for the CDR3: TGCGCCAGCAGCTTTACTATGAACACTGAAGCTTTCTTT.

The chain couples TRBV30 to TRBJ1-1, with a weak D call TRBD1 (5 bases). The V gene lost 4 bases and the J gene lost 0 bases, with 6 bases spanning the gap. Germline CDR1 is GTSNPN and CDR2 is SVGIG (reference sequence). The CDR3 loop spans 12 amino acids. The CDR3 nucleotides are TGTGCCTGGACGGGGGTGAACACTGAAGCTTTCTTT. Residues: CAWTGVNTEAFF.

This clone was observed a single time. The J gene is TRBJ2-7, the V gene TRBV7-9; the D is unclear. V was trimmed by 7 bases and J by 3 bases, leaving 16 bases between them. The CDR3 has 14 residues. The germline CDR1 and CDR2 sequences are SEHNR and FQNEAQ (reference sequence). The CDR3 DNA follows: TGTGCCAGCACGTCCCAGCGAAATAACTACGAGCAGTACTTC. It specifies CASTSQRNNYEQYF. Drawing the rest from reference TRBV7-9 and TRBJ2-7, the complete variable domain is DTGVSQNPRHKITKRGQNVTFRCDPISEHNRLYWYRQTLGQGPEFLTYFQNEAQLEKSRLLSDRFSAERPKGSFSTLEIQRTEQGDSAMYLCASTSQRNNYEQYFGPGTRLTVT.

This clone was seen once. The rearrangement links TRBV5-5 to TRBJ1-2, with D possibly matching TRBD1 (5 bases). The CDR3 runs 16 residues. Germline V lookup: CDR1 SGHKS, CDR2 YYEKEE (reference sequence). Between the trimmed V and J ends, which lost 1 base and 0 bases, there was a span of 13 bases. CDR3 sequence (DNA): TGTGCCAGCAGCTTGAGCGGGGGGGATCCTAACTATGGCTACACCTTC. Its translation: CASSLSGGDPNYGYTF.

The gene calls are TRBV9 and TRBJ1-5, with a possible D match to TRBD1 (6 bases). The CDR3 is 16 amino acids. Trimming stripped 0 bases from V and 6 bases from J, with 16 bases between. Germline CDR1 is SGDLS and CDR2 is YYNGEE. CDR3: CASSVGVGGDGQPQHF. The CDR3 coding sequence is TGTGCCAGCAGCGTAGGGGTAGGGGGGGATGGTCAGCCCCAGCATTTT.

This clone was seen a single time. This chain uses TRBV7-2 with TRBJ2-5; TRBD2 is a possible D gene (6 bases). The DNA end is more similar to TRBJ2-7, so the J call may be wrong. From germline, CDR1 is SGHTA and CDR2 FQGNSA. CDR3 length: 14 residues. CDR3 sequence (DNA): TGTGCCAGCAGCTTAGTTGGCGGGATCGACGAGCAGTACTTC. It encodes CASSLVGGIDEQYF.

This sequence joins TRBV30 and TRBJ2-7; TRBD2 matches at 7 bases. Germline CDR1 is GTSNPN and CDR2 is SVGIG (reference sequence). Trimming took 2 bases from V and 2 from J; bases not matched to a gene: 6. The CDR3 totals 14 residues. CDR3 nucleotides: TGTGCCTGGAGTACGGGAGGCCATACCTACGAGCAGTACTTC. Translation: CAWSTGGHTYEQYF. The whole variable domain, filled in from reference TRBV30 and TRBJ2-7, reads SQTIHQWPATLVQPVGSPLSLECTVEGTSNPNLYWYRQAAGRGLQLLFYSVGIGQISSEVPQNLSASRPQDRQFILSSKKLLLSDSGFYLCAWSTGGHTYEQYFGPGTRLTVT.

CDR3 sequence reads: CASSQGLAGGRVDTQYF. CDR3 coding DNA: TGCGCCAGCAGCCAGGGACTAGCGGGGGGAAGGGTAGATACGCAGTATTTT. J is TRBJ2-3 and V is TRBV4-3, with 15 nucleotides matching TRBD2. CDR1 is LGHNA, CDR2 YSLEER, per germline. J gave up 5 bases and V 3 bases, and 6 bases lay outside the gene matches. This CDR3 comprises 17 residues.

This chain joins TRBV9 and TRBJ1-4, with 9 bases fitting TRBD1. V shed 4 bases and J 10 bases; nucleotides not matched to a gene: 14. The germline gives CDR1 SGDLS, CDR2 YYNGEE. The CDR3 length is 16 residues. The CDR3 DNA reads as TGTGCCAGCAGCCCTAATACAGGGGGCGGTGAGGGAAAACTGTTTTTT. Translated, it gives CASSPNTGGGEGKLFF.

This clone was found once. The chain has TRBV7-6 and TRBJ2-3; TRBD2 matches at 10 bases. Germline V gives CDR1 SGHVS, CDR2 FNYEAQ. V shed 5 bases, J shed 5 bases, and the junction held 13 bases outside the gene matches. CDR3 length: 17 amino acids. The CDR3 sequence is CASSPLWKRGGRDTQYF. CDR3 nucleotides: TGTGCCAGCAGCCCCCTGTGGAAGCGGGGGGGCCGAGATACGCAGTATTTT.

The V and J genes are TRBV18 and TRBJ1-2; D is uncertain. Per germline, CDR1 KGHSH and CDR2 LQKENI. Trimming took 6 bases from V and 8 from J, leaving 19 bases between them. The CDR3 runs to 14 residues. CDR3 residues: CASSPEGVSYGYTF. In DNA form, the CDR3 reads TGTGCCAGCTCCCCCGAGGGTGTGTCCTACGGCTACACCTTC.

This clone turned up a few times. The chain is built from TRBV10-3 and TRBJ1-6, with TRBD1 identical over 8 bases. The CDR3 has 17 residues. Germline loops: CDR1 ENHRY, CDR2 SYGVKD. V shed 2 bases, J shed 9 bases, and the junction held 12 bases outside the gene matches. CDR3 protein: CAISEPADSGGGSPLHF. In nucleotides, the CDR3 is TGTGCCATCAGTGAGCCGGCCGACTCAGGGGGCGGTTCACCCCTCCACTTT.

The V and J genes are TRBV4-1 and TRBJ1-1, with a possible D match to TRBD1 (5 bases). Trimming pared 5 bases from V and 4 bases from J, leaving 11 bases between. Germline CDR1 MGHRA, CDR2 YSYEKL. The CDR3 runs 13 residues. The CDR3 is CASSTGPSTEAFF. DNA for the CDR3: TGCGCCAGCAGCACAGGTCCCTCCACTGAAGCTTTCTTT.

The chain employs TRBV30 and TRBJ1-1; D is uncertain. The V end was cut by 4 bases, the J end by 1 base, with 10 bases between. CDR3 length equals 13 residues. Germline-derived CDR1 and CDR2 are GTSNPN and SVGIG (reference sequence). The CDR3 nucleotides read TGTGCCTGGACGGGATTTCGGAACACTGAAGCTTTCTTT. It encodes CAWTGFRNTEAFF.

The V and J genes are TRBV9 and TRBJ1-1; maybe TRBD1 (5 bases). This CDR3 spans 14 amino acids. V was clipped by 3 bases and J by 6 bases, with 15 bases between them. The germline V gene encodes CDR1 SGDLS and CDR2 YYNGEE. CDR3 DNA: TGTGCCAGCAGCGAGGGTGGGGGGACCGCTGAAGCTTTCTTT. It specifies CASSEGGGTAEAFF. Using reference TRBV9 and TRBJ1-1 for the parts outside the CDR3, the full variable domain is DSGVTQTPKHLITATGQRVTLRCSPRSGDLSVYWYQQSLDQGLQFLIQYYNGEERAKGNILERFSAQQFPDLHSELNLSSLELGDSALYFCASSEGGGTAEAFFGQGTRLTVV.

As for this clone: The junction shows a germline mismatch at one end, possibly a read error. The V and J genes are TRBV20-1 and TRBJ1-4; 7 positions agree with TRBD1. Germline loops: CDR1 DFQATT, CDR2 SNEGSKA (reference sequence). This CDR3 contains 11 residues. The CDR3 reads CSARGQGGSVF. In DNA, the CDR3 is TGCAGTGCTAGGGGGCAGGGGGGAAGTGTTTTT.

This chain links TRBV19 with TRBJ1-5; D is unresolved. V lost 3 bases, J lost 6 bases, and 6 bases lay in between. This CDR3 contains 12 residues. Germline lookup yields CDR1 LNHDA and CDR2 SQIVND (reference sequence). CDR3 sequence reads: CASSIGPQPQHF. Here the CDR3 DNA reads TGTGCCAGTAGTATTGGGCCTCAGCCCCAGCATTTT.

The chain has TRBV5-1 and TRBJ2-3; D is undetermined. The CDR3 length is 14 residues. Germline assignment: CDR1 SGHRS and CDR2 YFSETQ. V dropped 4 bases and J dropped 2 bases, with 11 bases sitting between them. CDR3 bases: TGCGCCAGCAGCCTTGGCTTGAACACAGATACGCAGTATTTT. It translates to CASSLGLNTDTQYF.

The V and J genes are TRBV4-2 and TRBJ2-1; 8 nucleotides match TRBD2. J lost 7 bases, V lost 6 bases, and 14 bases had no gene match. The CDR3 contains 16 residues. Germline-derived CDR1 and CDR2 are LGHNA and YNFKEQ. The CDR3 nucleotides read TGTGCCAGCAGTCCAACACCCCGGGGGGGCGAAAATGAGCAGTTCTTC. Amino acids: CASSPTPRGGENEQFF.

This chain joins TRBV28 and TRBJ2-7; D possibly corresponds to TRBD1 (5 bases). This CDR3 is built from 13 residues. CDR1 and CDR2 from the germline V gene are MDHEN and SYDVKM. V lost 6 bases and J 2 bases, leaving 11 bases between the germline ends. CDR3 nucleotide sequence: TGTGCCAGCAGAGACAGACCAACCTACGAGCAGTACTTC. It is translated as CASRDRPTYEQYF.

The V gene is TRBV5-1, the J gene TRBJ2-7, with 11 bases fitting TRBD1. Germline values: CDR1 SGHRS, CDR2 YFSETQ. The CDR3 extends over 15 amino acids. The J segment lost 3 bases and the V segment lost 4 bases, leaving 6 bases of the junction unmatched. As DNA, the CDR3 is TGCGCCAGCAGCACGGGACAGGGGGGAATCTACGAGCAGTACTTC. Translating it yields CASSTGQGGIYEQYF. Supplemented by reference TRBV5-1 and TRBJ2-7, the full variable domain reads KAGVTQTPRYLIKTRGQQVTLSCSPISGHRSVSWYQQTPGQGLQFLFEYFSETQRNKGNFPGRFSGRQFSNSRSEMNVSTLELGDSALYLCASSTGQGGIYEQYFGPGTRLTVT.